This section outlines one T cell receptor (beta chain) sequence together with its context. Its antigen is still unknown. This entry belongs to a study of monozygotic twins with inflammatory bowel disease. The CDR3 has 18 residues. The germline V gene encodes CDR1 KGHDR and CDR2 SFDVKD. TCRdb reprocessed the 5' RACE reads and reports one entry per CDR3 protein, with no DNA. Across 200,000 to 250,000 distinct CDR3 sequences, the top ten clones capture roughly 7.5% of the sample. General study results and limits: Healthy twins shared more clonotypes with others than IBD patients, most markedly active ones. Cells of different T cell subtypes could not be told apart.

The sequence was collected from a human donor with ulcerative colitis or Crohn's disease, or a healthy co-twin of an affected twin (not recorded which). The sample taken for sequencing was blood. The rearrangement joins TRBV24-1 to TRBJ2-1; without DNA, the TCRdb call of TRBD2 cannot be checked. The CDR3 sequence: CATSDSGTSGRANNEQFF.